This note documents a single T cell receptor beta chain sequence. Its antigen is unidentified. Despite likely unrecorded immune exposures, the donors were nominally healthy at the time of sampling. V lost 0 bases, J lost 7 bases, and 12 bases lay in between. CDR1 and CDR2 from the germline V gene are GTSNPN and SVGIG (reference sequence). The CDR3 contains 13 residues. The sample originates from a study of cytomegalovirus exposure and HLA in healthy donors. Study details: An earlier analysis found some 100 million unique TCR beta sequences from approximately 190 million T cells.

Notes on the study in general: Researchers had no immune exposure information except CMV serostatus available.

Amplification used 60 Vbeta primers and 13 Jbeta primers. Generated by immunoSEQ multiplex PCR, the TCRdb table keeps only in-frame clones and is missing some. This sample yields about 190,000 clones, of which about four fifths are seen a single time; less than 1.1% belongs to the top ten. The clonotype comes from a woman aged 40 to 50 in good health and CMV-seronegative. The V gene is TRBV30, the J gene TRBJ1-2; possible D gene TRBD1, 6 bases. Specimen: PBMCs. Written as DNA, the CDR3 is TGTGCCTGGAGTGTAGGGGGGGGTGGTGGCTACACCTTC. This sequence encodes CAWSVGGGGGYTF. The full variable domain, rest sourced from reference TRBV30 and TRBJ1-2, is SQTIHQWPATLVQPVGSPLSLECTVEGTSNPNLYWYRQAAGRGLQLLFYSVGIGQISSEVPQNLSASRPQDRQFILSSKKLLLSDSGFYLCAWSVGGGGGYTFGSGTRLTVV.